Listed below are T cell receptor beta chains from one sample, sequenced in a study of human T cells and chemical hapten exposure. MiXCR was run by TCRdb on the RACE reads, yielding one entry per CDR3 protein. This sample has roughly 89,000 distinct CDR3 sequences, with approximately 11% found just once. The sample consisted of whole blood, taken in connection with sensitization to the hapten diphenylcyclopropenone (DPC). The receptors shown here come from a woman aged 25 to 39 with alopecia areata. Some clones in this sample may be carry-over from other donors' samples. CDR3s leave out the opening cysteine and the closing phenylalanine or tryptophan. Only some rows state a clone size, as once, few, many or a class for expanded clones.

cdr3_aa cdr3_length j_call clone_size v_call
ASSFSGQLNIQY 12 TRBJ2-4 many TRBV7-9
ASSFESYTEAF 11 TRBJ1-1 many TRBV11-3
SVAQTGGSTDTQY 13 TRBJ2-3 many TRBV29-1
ASSQDRARHLGGRVYEQY 18 TRBJ2-7 many TRBV4-3
SGSRTANTGELF 12 TRBJ2-2 many TRBV29-1
ASSFLDQTEAF 11 TRBJ1-1 few TRBV6-1
ASSPRIEGQNTEAF 14 TRBJ1-1 NA TRBV18
SAPTRTGELF 10 TRBJ2-2 NA TRBV29-1
SARTSGRFYEQY 12 TRBJ2-7 few TRBV20-1
ASSPPGSRYGYT 12 TRBJ1-2 many TRBV18
ASSLEGTGVYNEQF 14 TRBJ2-1 many TRBV11-2
ASSQDYGGGAGNQPQH 16 TRBJ1-5 NA TRBV3-1
ASSLGTLNTEAF 12 TRBJ1-1 many TRBV7-9
SARDPGGDTEAF 12 TRBJ1-1 many TRBV20-1
ASSPRQKRYEQY 12 TRBJ2-7 few TRBV5-6
ASSEGGGPNTGELF 14 TRBJ2-2 many TRBV10-2
ASSLAGLNEQF 11 TRBJ2-1 many TRBV7-6
SGVAGGLFEAQY 12 TRBJ2-5 NA TRBV29-1
ASSQGSRGELF 11 TRBJ2-2 few TRBV4-2
ASSFNRGMNTEAF 13 TRBJ1-1 many TRBV5-1
SVTSSGWQF 9 TRBJ2-1 many TRBV29-1
ASSPGTSFDTQY 12 TRBJ2-3 few TRBV7-9
ASSRGSAYEQY 11 TRBJ2-7 NA TRBV18
SARGIEETQY 10 TRBJ2-5 many TRBV20-1
SAREAGELF 9 TRBJ2-2 NA TRBV29-1
ASSPDRVREEKLF 13 TRBJ1-4 many TRBV4-2
SGDYTGELF 9 TRBJ2-2 NA TRBV29-1
AISESPGTGGNNEQF 15 TRBJ2-1 NA TRBV10-3
ASSPTDRGPYNEQF 14 TRBJ2-1 few TRBV4-3
ASSPSRDSSTDTQY 14 TRBJ2-3 many TRBV18
ASSLTEGGTEAF 12 TRBJ1-1 few TRBV12-3/TRBV12-4
ASSFLSWGTSGQNTGELF 18 TRBJ2-2 few TRBV12-3/TRBV12-4
ASSLLGQGDFYGYT 14 TRBJ1-2 many TRBV5-6
ATSGPEHGQVLQPQH 15 TRBJ1-5 many TRBV24-1
ASSFRGQLYGYT 12 TRBJ1-2 many TRBV7-2
ASSRREGSGELF 12 TRBJ2-2 NA TRBV4-3
ASSQGWKSGLGYNEQF 16 TRBJ2-1 many TRBV3-1
ASSYSSSYNEQF 12 TRBJ2-1 few TRBV6-6
ASSLGGGTSPLH 12 TRBJ1-6 NA TRBV28
ASTSPLRWDTEAF 13 TRBJ1-1 NA TRBV6-8
ASWGQAAKNIQY 12 TRBJ2-4 few TRBV28
ASSQQRGLTGELF 13 TRBJ2-2 NA TRBV7-9
ASSLIPNTEAF 11 TRBJ1-1 many TRBV5-5
ASSERGIEKLF 11 TRBJ1-4 few TRBV6-1
SVDGGDKNIQY 11 TRBJ2-4 NA TRBV29-1
ASSSPGIELAEQY 13 TRBJ2-7 many TRBV7-8
ASSEGVSNEKLF 12 TRBJ1-4 many TRBV6-1
ASSLGGARPGELF 13 TRBJ2-2 many TRBV3-1
SARRDTDTQY 10 TRBJ2-3 NA TRBV20-1
TSSQERNTGELF 12 TRBJ2-2 NA TRBV4-3
SAPPGLAGDTQY 12 TRBJ2-3 many TRBV20-1
ASSQDRANEQF 11 TRBJ2-1 many TRBV3-1
ASTQRLGETNYGYT 14 TRBJ1-2 few TRBV7-2
ASSYRTTSAQETDTQY 16 TRBJ2-3 NA TRBV6-2/TRBV6-3
ASSSIRRDTQY 11 TRBJ2-3 many TRBV7-2
ASSLSPGGTTDTQY 14 TRBJ2-3 NA TRBV7-6
ASIPPIGEPTNYGYT 15 TRBJ1-2 few TRBV7-9